The 27 T cell receptor beta chains below come from one sample, sequenced in a study of immune evolution from preneoplasia to lung adenocarcinoma. The table came from immunoSEQ multiplex PCR; TCRdb's copy has only in-frame clones and leaves some out. The table lists approximately 5,000 clones, 65% to 90% of them singletons. The sample was FFPE invasive lung adenocarcinoma tissue. These TCRs come from a person aged 45-65 years with lung adenocarcinoma.

The CDR3 region has the DNA TGTGCCAGCAGCCCGGTCGGGGACAGTACCTTTCACTGGGGCACTGAAGCTTTCTTT. Translated: CASSPVGDSTFHWGTEAFF. The rearrangement uses TRBV5-6 and TRBJ1-1; 7 bases line up with TRBD1. J was trimmed by 4 bases and V by 4 bases; bases with no gene match: 22. The CDR3 has 19 amino acids. Looked up from germline, CDR1 is SGHDT and CDR2 is YYEEEE.

The chain carries TRBV6-5 and TRBJ2-6; TRBD1 matches 7 bases. Germline CDR1 is MNHEY and CDR2 is SVGAGI. The trim removed 6 bases at V and 1 base at J, leaving 3 bases unmatched. CDR3 length equals 15 residues. The DNA of the CDR3 is TGTGCCAGCAGCCACAGGGGATCTGGGGCCAACGTCCTGACTTTC. It yields the protein CASSHRGSGANVLTF.

CDR3 protein: CASSLDGTRDNEQFF. As DNA, the CDR3 is TGTGCCAGCAGCTTAGACGGGACTAGAGACAATGAGCAGTTCTTC. V is TRBV11-3 and J is TRBJ2-1; 8 positions agree with TRBD2. CDR1 is SGHNT, CDR2 YENEEA, per germline. V lost 0 bases to trimming and J lost 5 bases; unmatched junction nucleotides: 3. This CDR3 contains 15 residues.

This sequence joins TRBV5-4 and TRBJ2-5; TRBD1 or TRBD2 may be the D gene (6 bases each). Germline V CDR1 and CDR2: SGHNT, YYREEE (reference sequence). Trimming removed 6 bases from V and 2 bases from J, with 17 bases in between. The CDR3 has 15 amino acids. The CDR3 region has the DNA TGTGCCAGCACCCGGGGGCCAAATTCACAAGAGACCCAGTACTTC. Its translation is CASTRGPNSQETQYF.

This clone was picked up a small number of times. This chain uses TRBV6-4 with TRBJ1-1; D not certain. V lost 6 bases, J lost 1 base, and 15 bases lay in between. The V gene's germline CDR1 is MRHNA and CDR2 SNTAGT. This CDR3 has 15 amino acids. CDR3 nucleotides: TGTGCCAGCAGACTGACATCCCAATCGAACACTGAAGCTTTCTTT. The encoded protein is CASRLTSQSNTEAFF.

This chain's CDR3 is CASDVGAVSSYEQYF. The CDR3 DNA sequence: TGTGCCAGCGACGTTGGGGCGGTTAGCTCCTACGAGCAGTACTTC. V and J are TRBV6-4 and TRBJ2-7, with D tentatively TRBD1 (5 bases). The germline V and J ends were trimmed by 8 bases and 0 bases, with 17 bases remaining between them. The CDR3 sequence is 15 residues long. From germline, CDR1 is MRHNA and CDR2 SNTAGT.

Here the CDR3 DNA reads TGTGCCACTTCGGGGGGGAGCTACTATGGCTACACCTTC. Its translation is CATSGGSYYGYTF. This chain connects TRBV6-1 to TRBJ1-2; maybe TRBD1 (5 bases). V dropped 10 bases and J dropped 3 bases, with 15 bases sitting between them. The CDR3 totals 13 residues. CDR1 is MNHNS, CDR2 SASEGT, per germline.

This chain uses TRBV5-4 with TRBJ1-2; D might be TRBD1 (5 bases). CDR3 size: 14 residues. The V end was cut by 3 bases, the J end by 6 bases, with 15 bases between. CDR1 is SGHNT and CDR2 is YYREEE in the germline V gene (reference sequence). CDR3 sequence: CASSSTGGGHGYTF. The CDR3, as DNA: TGTGCCAGCAGCTCCACTGGGGGGGGTCATGGCTACACCTTC.

The rearrangement joins TRBV5-1 to TRBJ2-1; a weak D match, TRBD2 (6 bases). This CDR3 contains 16 residues. The germline V and J ends were trimmed by 2 bases and 9 bases, with 21 bases remaining between them. Per the germline V gene, CDR1 is SGHRS and CDR2 is YFSETQ. CDR3 residues: CASSFPTSRFGVEQFF. In nucleotides, the CDR3 is TGCGCCAGCAGCTTCCCAACTAGCAGATTTGGAGTTGAGCAGTTCTTC.

This sequence joins TRBV5-6 and TRBJ2-7; TRBD1 might be the D (6 bases). V gave up 0 bases and J gave up 3 bases, with 13 bases separating them. The germline V gene has CDR1 SGHDT and CDR2 YYEEEE. There are 15 residues in the CDR3. CDR3 region: CASSLEAGDHYEQYF. The DNA of the CDR3 is TGTGCCAGCAGCTTGGAGGCAGGGGACCACTACGAGCAGTACTTC.

In nucleotides, the CDR3 is TGTGCCAGCAGCCAAAAGACAGGGGGAAGGTTTGAGCAGTACTTC. As protein: CASSQKTGGRFEQYF. The V and J genes are TRBV14 and TRBJ2-7; TRBD1 agrees at 9 bases. The CDR3 totals 15 residues. Germline V gives CDR1 SGHDN, CDR2 FVKESK. The V and J ends lost 2 bases and 7 bases, in that order; junction bases with no gene match: 9.

This clone was detected a few times. This chain links TRBV29-1 with TRBJ1-1; D gene ambiguous. This CDR3 region has 11 residues. In germline, CDR1 is SQVTM, CDR2 ANQGSEA. CDR3 coding DNA: TGCAAAGGACTGCGGAACACTGAAGCTTTCTTT. Protein sequence: CKGLRNTEAFF.

V is TRBV5-1 and J is TRBJ2-2; 7 bases line up with TRBD2. In germline, CDR1 is SGHRS, CDR2 YFSETQ. This CDR3 region has 17 residues. With 0 bases clipped from V and 5 bases from J, the junction kept 10 bases outside the gene matches. The CDR3: CASSLAVAGAGTGELFF. In DNA form, the CDR3 reads TGCGCCAGCAGCTTGGCAGTTGCGGGAGCCGGGACCGGGGAGCTGTTTTTT.

The chain has TRBV5-8 and TRBJ2-6; D may be TRBD2 (6 bases). Germline CDR1 SGHTS, CDR2 YDEGEE. V lost 4 bases and J lost 0, with 11 bases in between. This CDR3 comprises 16 residues. The CDR3 sequence is CASSLGGYSGANVLTF. CDR3 nucleotide sequence: TGTGCCAGCAGCCTGGGGGGTTACTCTGGGGCCAACGTCCTGACTTTC.

The gene calls are TRBV7-8 and TRBJ2-3; tentatively, D is TRBD2 (5 bases). Trimming removed 2 bases from V and 2 bases from J, with 8 bases in between. The germline CDR1 and CDR2 sequences are SGHVS and FQNEAQ. The CDR3 loop spans 14 amino acids. CDR3: CASSLRRDTDTQYF. The CDR3 coding sequence is TGTGCCAGCAGCTTAAGACGGGACACAGATACGCAGTATTTT.

This clone was counted only a few times. The J gene is TRBJ1-2, the V gene TRBV7-9; D gene unclear. V shed 0 bases and J shed 8 bases, with 13 bases lying between them. Germline V gene sequence: CDR1 SEHNR, CDR2 FQNEAQ (reference sequence). The CDR3 totals 14 residues. CDR3 protein: CASSLAAGTQGYTF. CDR3 sequence (DNA): TGTGCCAGCAGCTTAGCGGCGGGAACTCAAGGCTACACCTTC.

The chain joins TRBV28 to TRBJ1-2; 9 bases match TRBD1. The CDR3 spans 16 residues. The trim removed 8 bases at V and 3 bases at J, leaving 13 bases unmatched. The germline V gene has CDR1 MDHEN and CDR2 SYDVKM. CDR3 DNA: TGTGCCAGCGGATCCCGACAGGGGGAAGGAGACTATGGCTACACCTTC. It yields the protein CASGSRQGEGDYGYTF.

The J gene is TRBJ2-5, the V gene TRBV11-2, with 7 bases lining up with TRBD1. The CDR3 covers 15 residues. Looked up from germline, CDR1 is SGHAT and CDR2 is FQNNGV. With 5 bases clipped from V and 2 bases from J, the junction kept 8 bases outside the gene matches. CDR3 amino acids: CASSLQSRGQETQYF. The DNA of the CDR3 is TGTGCCAGCAGCCTCCAGTCCAGGGGGCAAGAGACCCAGTACTTC. Filled out from reference TRBV11-2 and TRBJ2-5, the complete variable domain reads EAGVAQSPRYKIIEKRQSVAFWCNPISGHATLYWYQQILGQGPKLLIQFQNNGVVDDSQLPKDRFSAERLKGVDSTLKIQPAKLEDSAVYLCASSLQSRGQETQYFGPGTRLLVL.

The rearrangement joins TRBV5-1 to TRBJ1-5; D not resolved. CDR3 length: 13 amino acids. V was cut by 1 base and J by 5 bases, with 7 bases left in between. CDR1 SGHRS and CDR2 YFSETQ come from the germline V gene. The CDR3 loop is CASSLISDQPQHF. As DNA, the CDR3 is TGCGCCAGCAGCTTGATTTCAGATCAGCCCCAGCATTTT.

V gene TRBV18 combines with J gene TRBJ2-6; D possibly corresponds to TRBD2 (6 bases). Germline V gene lookup returns CDR1 KGHSH and CDR2 LQKENI. The ends were cut back, 1 base at V and 4 bases at J, with 8 bases in the middle. The CDR3 runs to 15 residues. The CDR3 DNA reads TGTGCCAGCTCACCACGGGGGGTAGGGGCCAACGTCCTGACTTTC. This encodes CASSPRGVGANVLTF.

The CDR3 DNA reads TGTGCCAGCAGTTTATCCGGGGGCGGATACAATGAGCAGTTCTTC. It translates to CASSLSGGGYNEQFF. The chain is built from TRBV28 and TRBJ2-1; TRBD1 or TRBD2 may be the D gene (6 bases each). The germline CDR1 and CDR2 sequences are MDHEN and SYDVKM. Trimming cost V 1 base and J 4 bases, with 11 bases left between them. The CDR3 has 15 residues.

CDR3 sequence reads: CASSLYVASGRADTQYF. In nucleotides, the CDR3 is TGTGCCAGCAGCTTATACGTGGCTAGTGGCAGGGCGGATACGCAGTATTTT. The chain uses TRBV11-1 and TRBJ2-3; D may be TRBD1 (5 bases). CDR1 SGHAT and CDR2 FQDESV come from the germline V gene (reference sequence). The V and J ends lost 2 bases and 6 bases respectively, with 21 bases between them. This CDR3 has 17 amino acids.

This clone has a single count. The genes are TRBV10-2 and TRBJ2-3, with TRBD1 as a possible D gene (5 bases). The CDR3 contains 14 residues. Trimming pared 6 bases from V and 2 bases from J, leaving 12 bases between. The germline gives CDR1 WSHSY, CDR2 SAAADI. CDR3 region: CASRTELYTDTQYF. The DNA of the CDR3 is TGCGCCAGCAGGACAGAATTGTACACAGATACGCAGTATTTT.

V gene TRBV25-1 combines with J gene TRBJ1-5; possibly TRBD1 for D (6 bases). CDR3 length equals 13 residues. Germline CDR1 is MGHDK and CDR2 is SYGVNS. The V end was cut by 5 bases, the J end by 4 bases, with 9 bases between. The CDR3, as DNA: TGTGCCAGCAGTCGGCAGGGGAATCAGCCCCAGCATTTT. The encoded protein is CASSRQGNQPQHF.

The CDR3 reads CAWVESSVSQYF. DNA of the CDR3: TGTGCCTGGGTGGAGTCTTCTGTGTCCCAGTACTTC. The V and J genes are TRBV30 and TRBJ2-5; D call uncertain. V was cut by 5 bases and J by 9 bases, with 16 bases left in between. This CDR3 is 12 amino acids long. From germline, CDR1 is GTSNPN and CDR2 SVGIG (reference sequence).

The chain employs TRBV14 and TRBJ1-2; D may be TRBD1 (6 bases). The V gene lost 4 bases and the J gene lost 8 bases, with 14 bases spanning the gap. This CDR3 comprises 13 residues. Germline V gene lookup returns CDR1 SGHDN and CDR2 FVKESK. The CDR3 here is CASSPQDRVGYTF. CDR3 bases: TGTGCCAGCAGCCCCCAGGACAGAGTGGGCTACACCTTC.

This sequence joins TRBV28 and TRBJ1-5; D is unclear. Trimming shortened V by 8 bases and J by 4 bases, and 12 bases separated the two germline ends. The CDR3 has 13 amino acids. Germline-derived CDR1 and CDR2 are MDHEN and SYDVKM. CDR3 residues: CASLRGRNQPQHF. As DNA, the CDR3 is TGTGCCAGCCTTCGGGGAAGAAATCAGCCCCAGCATTTT.